A selection of T cell receptor beta chains follows, all from one sample in a study of breast tumors, draining lymph nodes, adjacent tissues. TCRdb passed the multiplex PCR reads through MiXCR, listing each CDR3 protein once. Of roughly 260,000 distinct CDR3 sequences listed, 30% to 35% are singletons. Input material: axillary lymph node tissue. These TCRs come from a female donor with breast cancer. Some clones in this sample may be carry-over from other donors' samples. CDR3s include the opening cysteine and the closing phenylalanine or tryptophan. Part of the rows lack a size; the others show once, few, many or a class for expanded clones.

v_call | clone_size | cdr3_aa
TRBV20-1 | many | CSALRDSTYNEQFF
TRBV9 | many | CASSVEPGTGYTF
TRBV10-3 | . | CAITGTGGYEQYF
TRBV7-2 | many | CASTLTAGGQVTSGANVLTF
TRBV6-5 | many | CASSRSPGKSYGYTF
TRBV11-2 | many | CASSFGTGTLNQPQHF
TRBV20-1 | many | CSAPSGSLSYNEQFF
TRBV18 | . | CASSRGSGKRDEQFF
TRBV11-1 | many | CASSFLGGIEETQYF
TRBV20-1 | many | CSARDRGRDEQFF
TRBV6-2/TRBV6-3 | . | CASSYSTGQGASWDQPQHF
TRBV28 | . | CASRIGQGMTQPQHF
TRBV6-6 | many | CASRRLEGASDTQYF
TRBV6-1 | many | CAHWGGWSEQFF
TRBV6-1 | . | CASSRVPAGALVTQYF
TRBV20-1 | many | CSARRGNEQFF
TRBV7-2 | many | CASSLGQSGSGYTF
TRBV20-1 | many | CSEEAGWYEQYF
TRBV15 | many | CATSRARQRYSGNTIYF
TRBV7-8 | many | CASSLKVDVRGSQYF
TRBV28 | few | CASGQGPYNSPLHF
TRBV20-1 | many | CSARGGLAGEPYTDTQYF
TRBV5-1 | many | CASSGWQGAPEGYTF